This T cell receptor (beta chain) appears in the sequencing data of a study of blood T cells in healthy people across ages (dated by TCRdb to between 2015 and 2016). About the study as a whole: In model experiments, template switching captured roughly one uniquely barcoded TCR beta cDNA molecule for every two T cells. Age-related changes in TCR beta repertoire diversity were measured in the study by deep sequencing normalized with unique cDNA molecular identifiers. Donors were grouped into four age groups: young (average approximately 15 years), middle-aged (approximately 41), aged (62) and long-lived (82). To avoid experimental bias, donors of different ages were spread randomly across the sequencing lanes. The study analyzed two additional independent replicas of 1 million unique cDNA reads from the same blood draw for two donors, one aged 18 to 29 and one aged 80 or older. General findings and caveats noted by the study authors: The percentage of naive T cells measured by flow cytometry correlated strongly with observed TCR beta diversity. The CMV infection status of donors was not known, potentially confounding age-related changes in expanded clonotypes. The long-lived group showed more naive CD4+ T cells, fewer expanded clones and increased TCR diversity than the aged group, suggesting age selection. Conclusive comparison of naive and antigen-experienced compartments was prevented by the profiling of bulk unsorted PBMCs. Observed TCR beta diversity per million T cells fell roughly linearly with age, and a significant reduction was already apparent by age around 44. Estimates of total diversity based on one million sequenced T cells were regarded as lower bounds and as underestimates.

Systemically healthy Caucasian individuals from Russia, about 38 in total and aged about 6 to 90 years, were included as donors. Ten milliliters of peripheral blood were drawn from each donor into EDTA-treated Vacutainer tubes. PBMCs were isolated by Ficoll-Paque density-gradient centrifugation, with at least 7 million obtained per sample. Total RNA, at least 5 micrograms per sample, was extracted from PBMCs with Trizol reagent. For every donor, an aliquot of PBMCs went through flow cytometry to measure the percentages of naive CD45RAhigh/CD27high T cells. A note on this clonotype: Its antigen remains unidentified. The sample holds no much larger clone one base away, and base qualities are not on file.

The CDR3 covers 14 residues, taking in both the cysteine and the phenylalanine. The entry retains the CDR3 DNA only, 42 bases that are in frame from base 1. CDR1 and CDR2 are drawn from the germline V gene: MNHEY, SVGAGI. Relative to germline, V is 6 bases shorter and J is 7 bases shorter, with 13 bases between their ends. Libraries came from 5' RACE. This sample was sequenced with an Illumina HiSeq 2500. A second about 7 to 12 cycle PCR used a sample-barcoded 5' primer and a J-beta primer mix. Each TCR beta cDNA molecule received a unique molecular identifier from a template-switch 5' adaptor carrying 12 random nucleotides. Each sample yielded at least 3 million CDR3-containing paired-end reads. The Mint cDNA synthesis kit, primed by a TRBC-specific oligonucleotide, was used to synthesize first-strand cDNA from all RNA. After uracil-DNA glycosylase treatment, a first 18-cycle PCR used universal primers M1SS and BC2_uni_R on all cDNA. The published analysis was carried out like this. Each sample was normalized by randomly selecting 1 million high-quality reads, each carrying a distinct molecular identifier. Reads sharing molecular identifiers were discarded rather than binned into consensus sequences. CDR3 identification, clonotype clustering and error correction used MiTCR with a Q25 quality threshold and the strictest error-elimination algorithm. A nonparametric unseen species model with Euler transformation was used to estimate a lower bound on total TCR beta diversity. Using fastp at Q25 and MiXCR, TCRdb reprocessed the public reads and kept productive beta chains. Under each unique CDR3 protein, matching rows form one entry showing the most common genes and DNA. These V and J calls derive from TCRdb rather than the authors' analysis. A total of about 670,000 distinct CDR3 sequences appear in this sample, 40% to 45% of them only once. Clones ranked in the top ten supply around 32% of the sample.

This clonotype was obtained from a man older than 75 in good health. The material sequenced was blood. This chain is built from TRBV6-5 and TRBJ1-6, with the D gene not clear enough to name. The CDR3 in this case is CASSPSTVNSPLHF. The DNA sequence is given as TGTGCCAGCAGCCCCTCAACAGTGAATTCACCCCTCCACTTT.